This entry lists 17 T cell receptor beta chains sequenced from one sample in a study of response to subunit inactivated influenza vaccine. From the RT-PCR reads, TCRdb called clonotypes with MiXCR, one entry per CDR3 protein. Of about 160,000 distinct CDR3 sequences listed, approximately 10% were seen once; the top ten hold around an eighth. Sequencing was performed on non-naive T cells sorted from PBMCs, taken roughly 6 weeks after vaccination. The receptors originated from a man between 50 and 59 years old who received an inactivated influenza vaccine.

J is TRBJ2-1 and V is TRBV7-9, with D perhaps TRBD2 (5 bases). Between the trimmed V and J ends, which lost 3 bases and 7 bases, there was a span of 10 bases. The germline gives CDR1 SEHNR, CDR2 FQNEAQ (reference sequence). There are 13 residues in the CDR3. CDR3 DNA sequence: TGTGCCAGCAGCTTCCCGACTACGAATGAGCAGTTCTTC. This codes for CASSFPTTNEQFF.

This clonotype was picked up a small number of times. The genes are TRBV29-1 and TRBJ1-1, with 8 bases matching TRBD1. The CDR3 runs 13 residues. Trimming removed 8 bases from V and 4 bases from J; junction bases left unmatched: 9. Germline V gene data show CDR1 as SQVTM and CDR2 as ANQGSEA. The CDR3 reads CSTPGQAGTEAFF. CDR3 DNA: TGCAGCACACCGGGACAGGCCGGCACTGAAGCTTTCTTT.

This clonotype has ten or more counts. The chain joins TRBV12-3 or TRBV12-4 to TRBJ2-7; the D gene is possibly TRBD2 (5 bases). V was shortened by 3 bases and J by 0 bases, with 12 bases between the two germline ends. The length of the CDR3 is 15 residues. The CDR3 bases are TGTGCCAGCAGTTTCACGGGCGGGTTCTCCTACGAGCAGTACTTC. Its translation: CASSFTGGFSYEQYF.

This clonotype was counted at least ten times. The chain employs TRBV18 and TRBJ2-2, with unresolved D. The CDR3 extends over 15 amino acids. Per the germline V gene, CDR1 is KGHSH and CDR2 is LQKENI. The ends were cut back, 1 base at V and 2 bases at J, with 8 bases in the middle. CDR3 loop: CASSPQLTNTGELFF. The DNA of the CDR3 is TGTGCCAGCTCACCACAACTTACCAACACCGGGGAGCTGTTTTTT.

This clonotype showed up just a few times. CDR3 residues: CASSQDMDRAETQYF. In DNA form, the CDR3 reads TGTGCCAGCAGCCAAGACATGGACAGGGCAGAGACCCAGTACTTC. The chain joins TRBV14 to TRBJ2-5; TRBD1 aligns across 8 bases. Trimming removed 0 bases from V and 4 bases from J; junction bases left unmatched: 4. The germline gives CDR1 SGHDN, CDR2 FVKESK. This CDR3 spans 15 amino acids.

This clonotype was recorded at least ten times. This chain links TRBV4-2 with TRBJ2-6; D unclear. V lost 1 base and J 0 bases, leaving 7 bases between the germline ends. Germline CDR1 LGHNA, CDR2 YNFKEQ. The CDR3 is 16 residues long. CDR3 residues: CASSQGVFSGANVLTF. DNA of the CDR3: TGTGCCAGCAGCCAAGGAGTCTTCTCTGGGGCCAACGTCCTGACTTTC.

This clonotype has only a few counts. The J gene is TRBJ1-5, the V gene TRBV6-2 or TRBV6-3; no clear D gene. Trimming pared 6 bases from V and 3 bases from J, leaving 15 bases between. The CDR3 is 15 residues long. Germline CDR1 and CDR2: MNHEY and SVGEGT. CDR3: CASSPFGDLNQPQHF. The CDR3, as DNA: TGTGCCAGCAGCCCTTTTGGGGATCTCAATCAGCCCCAGCATTTT.

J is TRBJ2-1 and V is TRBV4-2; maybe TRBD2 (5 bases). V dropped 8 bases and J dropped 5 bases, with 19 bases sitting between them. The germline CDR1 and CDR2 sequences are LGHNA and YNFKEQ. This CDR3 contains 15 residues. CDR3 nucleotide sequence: TGTGCCAGCGGCCCCGGGCCACTAGTACACAATGAGCAGTTCTTC. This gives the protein CASGPGPLVHNEQFF.

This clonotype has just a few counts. The CDR3: CASSLEAVTDTQYF. The CDR3 nucleotides are TGTGCCAGCAGCTTAGAGGCGGTCACAGATACGCAGTATTTT. The genes are TRBV11-2 and TRBJ2-3; no clear D gene. Trimming cost V 0 bases and J 2 bases, with 6 bases left between them. This CDR3 spans 14 amino acids. Per germline, CDR1 SGHAT and CDR2 FQNNGV.

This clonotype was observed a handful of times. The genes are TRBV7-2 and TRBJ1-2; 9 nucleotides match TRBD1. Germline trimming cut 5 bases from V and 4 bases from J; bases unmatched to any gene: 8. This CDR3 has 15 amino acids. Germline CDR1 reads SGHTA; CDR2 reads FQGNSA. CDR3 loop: CASSLVPGQGYGYTF. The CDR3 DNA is TGTGCCAGCAGCCTAGTACCGGGACAGGGCTATGGCTACACCTTC.

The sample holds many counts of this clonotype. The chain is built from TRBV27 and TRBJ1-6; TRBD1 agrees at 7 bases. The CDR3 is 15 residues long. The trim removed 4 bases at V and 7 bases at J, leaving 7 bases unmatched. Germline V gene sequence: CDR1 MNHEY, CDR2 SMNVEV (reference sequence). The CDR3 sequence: CASSSGGVRNSPLHF. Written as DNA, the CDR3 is TGTGCCAGCAGTTCAGGGGGGGTGAGGAATTCACCCCTCCACTTT.

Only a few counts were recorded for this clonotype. The CDR3 here is CATSRDLRYEQYF. The CDR3 nucleotides read TGTGCCACCAGCAGAGATTTAAGATACGAGCAGTACTTC. V and J are TRBV15 and TRBJ2-7; D call uncertain. This CDR3 comprises 13 residues. V lost 0 bases and J 4 bases, leaving 7 bases between the germline ends. CDR1 and CDR2 from the germline V gene are LNHNV and YYDKDF (reference sequence).

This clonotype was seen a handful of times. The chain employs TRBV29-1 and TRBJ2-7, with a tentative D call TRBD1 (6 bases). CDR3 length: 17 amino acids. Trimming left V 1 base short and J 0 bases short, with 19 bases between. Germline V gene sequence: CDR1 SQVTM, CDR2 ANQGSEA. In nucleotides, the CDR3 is TGCAGCGTTGAAGGCCGGAGCAGACAGGTTATCTCCTACGAGCAGTACTTC. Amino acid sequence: CSVEGRSRQVISYEQYF.

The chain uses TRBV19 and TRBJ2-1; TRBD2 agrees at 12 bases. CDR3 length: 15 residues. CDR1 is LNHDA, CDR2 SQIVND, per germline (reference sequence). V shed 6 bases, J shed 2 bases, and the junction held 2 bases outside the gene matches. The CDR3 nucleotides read TGTGCCAGTAGATCTAGCGGGGGGGCCTACAATGAGCAGTTCTTC. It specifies CASRSSGGAYNEQFF. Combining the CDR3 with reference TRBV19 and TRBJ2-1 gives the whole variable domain DGGITQSPKYLFRKEGQNVTLSCEQNLNHDAMYWYRQDPGQGLRLIYYSQIVNDFQKGDIAEGYSVSREKKESFPLTVTSAQKNPTAFYLCASRSSGGAYNEQFFGPGTRLTVL.

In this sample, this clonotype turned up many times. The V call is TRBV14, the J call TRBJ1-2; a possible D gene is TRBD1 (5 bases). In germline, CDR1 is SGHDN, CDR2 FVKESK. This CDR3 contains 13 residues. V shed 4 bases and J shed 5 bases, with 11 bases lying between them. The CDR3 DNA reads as TGTGCCAGCAGCCGCCTCCAGGGATATGGCTACACCTTC. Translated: CASSRLQGYGYTF.

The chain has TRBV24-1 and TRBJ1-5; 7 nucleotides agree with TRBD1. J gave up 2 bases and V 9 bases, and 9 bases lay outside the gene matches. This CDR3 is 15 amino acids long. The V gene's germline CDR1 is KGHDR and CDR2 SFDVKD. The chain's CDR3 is CATSPRGEGNQPQHF. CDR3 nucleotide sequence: TGTGCCACCTCGCCCAGGGGGGAGGGCAATCAGCCCCAGCATTTT.

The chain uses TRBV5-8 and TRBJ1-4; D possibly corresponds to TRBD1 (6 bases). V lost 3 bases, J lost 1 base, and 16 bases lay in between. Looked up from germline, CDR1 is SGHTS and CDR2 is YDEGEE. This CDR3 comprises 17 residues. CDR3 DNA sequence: TGTGCCAGCAGCTACGGATCGGGGGGCTTAACTAATGAAAAACTGTTTTTT. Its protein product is CASSYGSGGLTNEKLFF.